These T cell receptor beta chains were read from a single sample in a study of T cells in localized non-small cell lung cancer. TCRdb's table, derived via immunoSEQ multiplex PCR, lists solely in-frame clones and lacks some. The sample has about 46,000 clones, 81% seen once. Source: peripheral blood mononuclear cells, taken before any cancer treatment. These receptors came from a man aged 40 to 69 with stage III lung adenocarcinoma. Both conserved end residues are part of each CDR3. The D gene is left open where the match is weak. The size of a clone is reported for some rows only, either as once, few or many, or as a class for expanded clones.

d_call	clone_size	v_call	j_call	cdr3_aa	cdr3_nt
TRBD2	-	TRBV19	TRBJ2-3	CATRTSGGGDTQYF	TGTGCCACCAGGACTAGCGGGGGTGGGGATACGCAGTATTTT
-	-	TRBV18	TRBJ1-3	CASSPATGNTIYF	TGTGCCAGCTCACCAGCGACTGGAAACACCATATATTTT
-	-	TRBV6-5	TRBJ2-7	CASSSDTIYEQYF	TGTGCCAGCAGCTCGGACACAATCTACGAGCAGTACTTC
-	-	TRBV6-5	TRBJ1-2	CASSFTTNYGYTF	TGTGCCAGCAGTTTCACAACTAACTATGGCTACACCTTC
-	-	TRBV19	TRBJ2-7	CASSWQDDYEQYF	TGTGCCAGTAGTTGGCAGGACGACTACGAGCAGTACTTC
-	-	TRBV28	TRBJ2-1	CASSFPSQGHNEQFF	TGTGCCAGCAGTTTCCCGTCCCAGGGGCACAATGAGCAGTTCTTC
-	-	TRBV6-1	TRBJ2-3	CATASSAGTDTQYF	TGTGCCACCGCTAGCAGCGCCGGCACAGATACGCAGTATTTT
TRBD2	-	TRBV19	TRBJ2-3	CASSMLAGVTDTQYF	TGTGCCAGTAGTATGCTAGCGGGGGTTACTGATACGCAGTATTTT
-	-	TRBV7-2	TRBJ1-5	CASSLGRVGQPQHF	TGTGCCAGCAGCTTAGGTAGGGTCGGACAGCCCCAGCATTTT
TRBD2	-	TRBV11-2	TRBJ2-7	CASSLRLAGPPYEQYF	TGTGCCAGCAGCTTAAGGTTAGCGGGGCCCCCCTACGAGCAGTACTTC
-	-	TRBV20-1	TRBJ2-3	CSAYTDTQYF	TGCAGTGCTTACACAGATACGCAGTATTTT
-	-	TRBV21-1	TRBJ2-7	CASRWEGSYEQYF	TGTGCCAGCAGATGGGAGGGATCCTACGAGCAGTACTTC
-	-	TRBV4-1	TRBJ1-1	CASSHQGGGNTEAFF	TGCGCCAGCAGCCACCAGGGAGGCGGGAACACTGAAGCTTTCTTT
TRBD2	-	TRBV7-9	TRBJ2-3	CASSSRTSGSTDTQYF	TGTGCCAGCAGCTCACGGACTAGCGGGAGCACAGATACGCAGTATTTT
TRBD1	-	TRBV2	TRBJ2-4	CASSEKGAGLAKNIQYF	TGTGCCAGCAGTGAAAAGGGGGCAGGACTGGCCAAAAACATTCAGTACTTC
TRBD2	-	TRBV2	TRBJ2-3	CASRKPGLAIGGANTQYF	TGTGCCAGCAGGAAACCGGGACTAGCGATTGGGGGGGCGAATACGCAGTATTTT
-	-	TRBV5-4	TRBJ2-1	CASSFRSYNEQFF	TGTGCCAGCAGCTTTCGCTCCTACAATGAGCAGTTCTTC
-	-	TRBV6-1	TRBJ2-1	CASVTAGNSYNEQFF	TGTGCCAGCGTAACGGCGGGGAACTCCTACAATGAGCAGTTCTTC
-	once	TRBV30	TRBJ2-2	CAWSGGVVTGELFF	TGTGCCTGGAGTGGAGGGGTAGTCACCGGGGAGCTGTTTTTT
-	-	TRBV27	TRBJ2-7	CASSLKPSSYEQYF	TGTGCCAGCAGTTTAAAACCGAGCTCCTACGAGCAGTACTTC
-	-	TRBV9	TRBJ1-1	CASSGAEERAFF	TGTGCCAGCAGCGGGGCCGAAGAGCGAGCTTTCTTT
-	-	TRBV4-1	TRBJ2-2	CASSPFFTGPPTHQGDTGELFF	TGCGCCAGCAGCCCTTTTTTTACAGGGCCCCCTACCCACCAAGGGGACACCGGGGAGCTGTTTTTT
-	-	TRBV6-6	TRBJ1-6	CASSYSGRGDSPLHF	TGTGCCAGCAGTTACTCAGGGAGGGGAGATTCACCCCTCCACTTT
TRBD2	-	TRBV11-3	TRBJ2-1	CASSLSGGPNNEQFF	TGTGCCAGCAGCTTAAGCGGGGGCCCAAACAATGAGCAGTTCTTC
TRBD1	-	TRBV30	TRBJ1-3	CAWNRGPGNTIYF	TGTGCCTGGAACAGGGGGCCTGGAAACACCATATATTTT
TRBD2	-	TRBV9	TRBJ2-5	CASSLLSGGPEAQYF	TGTGCCAGCAGCCTCCTCAGCGGGGGACCCGAGGCCCAGTACTTC
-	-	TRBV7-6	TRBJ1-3	CASSLVGGFSGNTIYF	TGTGCCAGCAGCTTAGTGGGGGGGTTCTCTGGAAACACCATATATTTT
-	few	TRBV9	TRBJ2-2	CASSVAGRGTGELFF	TGTGCCAGCAGCGTAGCTGGTAGGGGGACCGGGGAGCTGTTTTTT
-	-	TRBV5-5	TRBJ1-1	CASTRSLSWNTEAFF	TGTGCCAGCACCCGGTCCCTCTCGTGGAACACTGAAGCTTTCTTT
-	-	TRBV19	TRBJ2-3	CASSISDTQYF	TGTGCCAGTAGTATATCAGATACGCAGTATTTT
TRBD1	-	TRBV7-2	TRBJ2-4	CASSSLDRVGIQYF	TGTGCCAGCAGCTCCCTGGACAGGGTAGGCATTCAGTACTTC
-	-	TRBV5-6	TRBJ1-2	CASSRDRGVGYGYTF	TGTGCCAGCAGCCGGGACCGGGGCGTAGGGTATGGCTACACCTTC
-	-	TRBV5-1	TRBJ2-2	CASSLALGDTGELFF	TGCGCCAGCAGCTTGGCCCTAGGGGACACCGGGGAGCTGTTTTTT
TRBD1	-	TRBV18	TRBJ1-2	CASSPRQGSDYGYTF	TGTGCCAGCTCACCTCGACAGGGGTCAGACTATGGCTACACCTTC
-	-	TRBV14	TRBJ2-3	CASSQVNGIDTQYF	TGTGCCAGCAGCCAAGTTAATGGTATCGATACGCAGTATTTT
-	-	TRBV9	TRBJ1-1	CASSRQNLPDPMNTEAFF	TGTGCCAGCAGCCGACAAAACCTACCAGATCCTATGAACACTGAAGCTTTCTTT
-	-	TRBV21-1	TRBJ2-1	CASSKEAGRNEQFF	TGTGCCAGCAGCAAAGAAGCAGGGAGGAATGAGCAGTTCTTC
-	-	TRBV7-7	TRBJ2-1	CASSLRGAGSYNEQFF	TGTGCTAGCAGCTTAAGGGGGGCCGGCTCCTACAATGAGCAGTTCTTC
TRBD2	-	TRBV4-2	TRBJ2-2	CASSLESGAGGELFF	TGTGCCAGCAGCCTAGAAAGCGGGGCGGGCGGGGAGCTGTTTTTT
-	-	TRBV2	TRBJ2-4	CASSEGVPSNQYF	TGTGCCAGCAGCGAAGGGGTTCCTAGCAATCAGTACTTC
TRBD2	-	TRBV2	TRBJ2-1	CATGTTGFNEQFF	TGTGCCACCGGGACTACTGGATTCAATGAGCAGTTCTTC
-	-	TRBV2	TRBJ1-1	CASRGQRTEAFF	TGTGCCAGCAGGGGGCAGCGCACTGAAGCTTTCTTT
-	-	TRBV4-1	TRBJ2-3	CASSHWGSTDTQYF	TGCGCCAGCAGCCATTGGGGAAGCACAGATACGCAGTATTTT
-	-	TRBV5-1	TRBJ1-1	CASSLTGRDTEAFF	TGCGCCAGCAGCTTGACAGGGCGGGACACTGAAGCTTTCTTT
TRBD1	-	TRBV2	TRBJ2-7	CASSDGQVISYEQYF	TGTGCCAGCAGTGATGGACAGGTGATCTCCTACGAGCAGTACTTC
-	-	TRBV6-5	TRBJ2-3	CASSYSGDTQYF	TGTGCCAGCAGTTACTCCGGGGATACGCAGTATTTT
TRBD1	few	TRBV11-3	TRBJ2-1	CASSDRTGGADEQFF	TGTGCCAGCAGCGATCGGACAGGGGGCGCGGATGAGCAGTTCTTC
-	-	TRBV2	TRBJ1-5	CASSGRLSASNQPQHF	TGTGCCAGTTCGGGAAGACTCTCGGCGTCCAATCAGCCCCAGCATTTT
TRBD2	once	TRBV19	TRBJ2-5	CASSETSVRGSTDF	TGTGCCAGTAGTGAGACTAGCGTCCGCGGTTCTACGGACTTC
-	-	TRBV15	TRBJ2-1	CATSRGQASYNEQFF	TGTGCCACCAGCAGAGGGCAGGCCAGCTACAATGAGCAGTTCTTC
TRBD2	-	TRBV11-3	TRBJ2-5	CASSSGKAGGGQETQYF	TGTGCCAGCAGCTCCGGGAAAGCGGGGGGAGGACAAGAGACCCAGTACTTC
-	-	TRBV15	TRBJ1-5	CATSILPGQPQHF	TGTGCCACCAGCATCTTACCGGGACAGCCCCAGCATTTT
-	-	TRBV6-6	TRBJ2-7	CASSPVSYEQYF	TGTGCCAGCAGTCCGGTCTCCTACGAGCAGTACTTC
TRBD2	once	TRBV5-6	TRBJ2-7	CASSLSLRSGLAGGHEQYF	TGTGCCAGCAGCTTGTCGTTGAGGTCGGGGCTAGCGGGGGGCCACGAGCAGTACTTC
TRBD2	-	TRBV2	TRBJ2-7	CASSYGLAGKYEQYF	TGTGCCAGCAGCTACGGACTAGCGGGTAAATACGAGCAGTACTTC
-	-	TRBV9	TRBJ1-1	CASSERRVNTEAFF	TGTGCCAGCAGCGAAAGACGGGTGAACACTGAAGCTTTCTTT
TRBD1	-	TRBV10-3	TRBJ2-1	CAISEGQGGHNEQFF	TGTGCCATCAGTGAGGGACAGGGCGGCCACAATGAGCAGTTCTTC
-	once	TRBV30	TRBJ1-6	CAWQPETYSPLHF	TGTGCCTGGCAGCCGGAGACGTATTCACCCCTCCACTTT
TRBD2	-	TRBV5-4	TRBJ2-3	CASSSFSGASTDTQYF	TGTGCCAGCAGCTCGTTCAGCGGGGCGAGCACAGATACGCAGTATTTT
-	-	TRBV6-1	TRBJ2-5	CASSAGTSQETQYF	TGTGCCAGCAGTGCCGGGACATCTCAAGAGACCCAGTACTTC